This TCR beta chain was identified in a study of blood T cell repertoires in COVID-19. Study-level background: Both acute and convalescent COVID-19 samples were obtained from the United States, Italy and Spain. From T cells, B-cell-depleted T cells, or PBMCs came the material, which was cDNA or gDNA.

Germline V lookup: CDR1 KGHSH, CDR2 LQKENI. Trimming took 3 bases from V and 2 from J; bases not matched to a gene: 1. This CDR3 comprises 15 residues. The table came from immunoSEQ multiplex PCR; TCRdb's copy has only in-frame clones and leaves some out. Among 68,000 or so clones listed, 88% were seen once. This receptor was obtained from a woman in her sixties or seventies with acute or convalescent COVID-19. Sample: peripheral blood. The chain links TRBV18 to TRBJ1-3; TRBD1 aligns across 10 bases. CDR3 nucleotide sequence: TGTGCCAGCTCACCGACAGGGGGCCCTGGAAACACCATATATTTT. It encodes CASSPTGGPGNTIYF.